This T cell receptor (beta chain) was sequenced during a study of T cells in localized non-small cell lung cancer (dated by TCRdb to between 2020 and 2021). For the study in its entirety: The study analyzed T cell repertoires of under 250 early-stage NSCLC patients, comparing tumors and uninvolved tumor-adjacent lungs. The cohort was made up of 200 to 250 treatment-naive NSCLC patients whose localized lung tumors had been resected. A mean age of roughly 66 years was recorded for the NSCLC patients, of whom around 140 were male and over 100 were female.

TCR beta CDR3 regions were sequenced from DNA using the immunoSEQ Assay. On the study's bioinformatics: T cell density was computed as TCR beta template counts normalized to usable DNA estimated by amplifying housekeeping genes. Using the preseqR package, richness was estimated by extrapolating to 120,000 templates for tissue samples and 400,000 templates for PBMC samples. Clonality was defined as one minus Pielou's evenness. Differential abundance testing on productive amino-acid clonotypes, with a minimum total count of 5 and an alpha of 0.1, was used to identify tissue-enriched TCRs. The Jaccard Index and the Morisita Overlap Index were used to quantify repertoire overlap between compartments. GLIPH clustered TCR beta CDR3s with public tetramer-defined viral CDR3s; viral motifs required at least three viral sequences plus V-gene enrichment. TCRdb took this table from immuneACCESS and kept in-frame rearrangements with V and J called. Such tables lack part of the clones; where checked against another copy, unresolved V genes explain under half of the gap, and the rest is unexplained. The V and J calls and clone size were taken over from that table, and D and trimming were inferred from the DNA. The sample includes some 51,000 clones, with roughly 89% observed a single time. Approximately 5.2% of the sample goes to the ten largest clones.

At diagnosis, tumor, uninvolved tumor-adjacent lung and peripheral blood were collected and then preserved as a mix of FFPE and fresh-frozen material. For TCR repertoire profiling, blood samples were analyzed as peripheral blood mononuclear cells. With respect to this clone: It lacks a known antigen. Base qualities are not provided; no much larger clone lies one nucleotide away.

The CDR3 has 14 amino acids, counting the end cysteine and phenylalanine. Just the 42-base CDR3 DNA is kept, in frame starting at base 1. The V end loses 3 bases and the J end loses 10 bases, and a stretch of 13 bases separates them. CDR1 and CDR2 are read off the germline V gene as SGHVS and FNYEAQ. What the authors observed across the whole study: Of the top 100 tumor clones, a median of roughly 57 were detected in paired uninvolved adjacent lung; approximately 30 were also among that lung's top 100. Uninvolved tumor-adjacent lung showed the highest T cell clonality, higher than tumor, which suggests more focused antigenic responses in the adjacent lung. Because multi-region sequencing of the tumors was not done, intratumor heterogeneity could not be ruled out. Because the study design was exploratory, TCR variables were selected using unadjusted p-values without false-discovery rate correction. Higher T cell density in blood was associated with longer overall survival, whereas higher clonality in adjacent lung was associated with shorter survival.

The chain uses TRBV7-6 and TRBJ1-6, and TRBD1 may be the D gene, going by 5 matching bases. Sequencing was performed on peripheral blood, taken before any cancer treatment. The source is a woman aged 40-69 years with stage I lung adenocarcinoma. The nucleotides read TGTGCCAGCAGCTTTCAGGGTGGAGAATCACCCCTCCACTTT. The resulting protein is CASSFQGGESPLHF.